These 26 T cell receptor beta chains were sequenced from one sample in a study of beta chain features in type 1 diabetes. Study-level results: Shorter TCRB CDR3s, moderately but significantly so, were found in Type 1 diabetes patients in all four CD4+ subsets.

These receptors have no known antigen. The entirety of the isolated RNA underwent reverse transcription, so expressed TCRB transcripts were sequenced. Sequencing used immunoSEQ multiplex PCR; TCRdb keeps in-frame clones, though not all of them. This table holds about 340,000 clones, roughly 14% found once. Sequencing was performed on naive CD4+ T cells from blood. These receptors were collected from a woman under 30 with type 1 diabetes.

In this sample, this clone turned up a few times. The chain uses TRBV28 and TRBJ2-7, with no clear D. The CDR3 totals 14 residues. V was clipped by 3 bases and J by 3 bases, with 12 bases between them. In germline, CDR1 is MDHEN, CDR2 SYDVKM. This CDR3 is CASSLSGFGYEQYF. In DNA, the CDR3 is TGTGCCAGCAGTTTGTCCGGGTTCGGCTACGAGCAGTACTTC.

The J gene is TRBJ2-7, the V gene TRBV10-3; possible D gene TRBD1, 5 bases. Trimming took 5 bases from V and 2 from J, leaving 16 bases between them. Germline V CDR1 and CDR2: ENHRY, SYGVKD. The length of the CDR3 is 15 residues. The CDR3 DNA follows: TGTGCCATCAGTAGACAGCAGGGCTATGCCTACGAGCAGTACTTC. This gives the protein CAISRQQGYAYEQYF.

The rearrangement joins TRBV7-3 to TRBJ2-3; TRBD2 aligns across 10 bases. V lost 0 bases and J lost 1; bases outside the gene matches: 7. Per the germline V gene, CDR1 is SGHTA and CDR2 is FQGTGA. The CDR3 totals 18 residues. The CDR3 DNA is TGTGCCAGCAGCTTAACCCCAATCGGACTAGCGGGCACAGATACGCAGTATTTT. Its protein product is CASSLTPIGLAGTDTQYF.

The rearrangement joins TRBV7-2 to TRBJ2-7, with D possibly TRBD1 on 6 matching bases. The germline CDR1 and CDR2 sequences are SGHTA and FQGNSA. The CDR3 length is 14 residues. V lost 1 base, J lost 2 bases, and 9 bases lay in between. This CDR3 is CASSLGTVTYEQYF. In DNA, the CDR3 is TGTGCCAGCAGCTTAGGGACAGTTACCTACGAGCAGTACTTC.

The table lists this clone with a few counts. The chain links TRBV2 to TRBJ1-1; possible D gene TRBD1, 5 bases. Trimming took 7 bases from V and 7 from J, leaving 13 bases between them. Per the germline V gene, CDR1 is SNHLY and CDR2 is FYNNEI. The CDR3 spans 12 residues. The DNA for the CDR3 is TGTGCCAGCAAGAGCTCGGGACTTGAAGCTTTCTTT. Translation gives CASKSSGLEAFF. The variable domain in full, completed from reference TRBV2 and TRBJ1-1, reads EPEVTQTPSHQVTQMGQEVILRCVPISNHLYFYWYRQILGQKVEFLVSFYNNEISEKSEIFDDQFSVERPDGSNFTLKIRSTKLEDSAMYFCASKSSGLEAFFGQGTRLTVV.

The chain has TRBV7-2 and TRBJ2-7; TRBD1 agrees at 10 bases. This CDR3 has 15 amino acids. V lost 6 bases, J lost 3 bases, and 8 bases stayed unmatched. Per the germline V gene, CDR1 is SGHTA and CDR2 is FQGNSA. The CDR3 DNA reads as TGTGCCAGCAGACCAGGGACAGGGGAAGGCTACGAGCAGTACTTC. This codes for CASRPGTGEGYEQYF.

This clone was observed a handful of times. This chain connects TRBV2 to TRBJ2-1; no clear D gene. The germline CDR1 and CDR2 sequences are SNHLY and FYNNEI. Deletions cut 4 bases from V and 5 bases from J, with 6 bases between. This CDR3 is built from 12 residues. CDR3 amino acids: CASSASHNEQFF. As DNA, the CDR3 is TGTGCCAGCAGTGCCTCTCACAATGAGCAGTTCTTC.

In this sample, this clone turned up a few times. The genes are TRBV5-1 and TRBJ2-7, with D perhaps matching TRBD2 (5 bases). The germline CDR1 and CDR2 sequences are SGHRS and YFSETQ. The CDR3 totals 13 residues. V dropped 1 base and J dropped 5 bases, with 10 bases sitting between them. CDR3 bases: TGCGCCAGCAGCTTGTCACGGGATCACGAGCAGTACTTC. This translates into CASSLSRDHEQYF.

This chain connects TRBV19 to TRBJ1-2, with 8 nucleotides matching TRBD1. V trimming: 5 bases; J trimming: 6 bases; junction bases outside the gene matches: 8. The CDR3 extends over 14 amino acids. CDR1 and CDR2 (germline): LNHDA, SQIVND (reference sequence). The CDR3 here is CASSPPDRVHGYTF. The DNA for the CDR3 is TGTGCCAGTAGTCCCCCGGACAGGGTGCATGGCTACACCTTC.

J is TRBJ2-1 and V is TRBV19, with 9 bases matching TRBD2. Losses at the gene ends were 5 bases for V and 13 bases for J; bases not matched to a gene: 15. Germline assignment: CDR1 LNHDA and CDR2 SQIVND (reference sequence). The CDR3 consists of 15 residues. In nucleotides, the CDR3 is TGTGCCAGTAGTTCTCGGACTAGCGACCCTAGGAACCAGTTCTTC. Residues: CASSSRTSDPRNQFF. The full variable domain, with the rest looked up from reference TRBV19 and TRBJ2-1, is DGGITQSPKYLFRKEGQNVTLSCEQNLNHDAMYWYRQDPGQGLRLIYYSQIVNDFQKGDIAEGYSVSREKKESFPLTVTSAQKNPTAFYLCASSSRTSDPRNQFFGPGTRLTVL.

The chain joins TRBV19 to TRBJ1-5; D perhaps matches TRBD1 (5 bases). In germline, CDR1 is LNHDA, CDR2 SQIVND (reference sequence). Trimming pared 6 bases from V and 0 bases from J, leaving 12 bases between. This CDR3 has 15 amino acids. Written as DNA, the CDR3 is TGTGCCAGTAGGTTCGACAGTTATAGCAATCAGCCCCAGCATTTT. It codes for CASRFDSYSNQPQHF. Full variable domain (missing parts from reference TRBV19 and TRBJ1-5): DGGITQSPKYLFRKEGQNVTLSCEQNLNHDAMYWYRQDPGQGLRLIYYSQIVNDFQKGDIAEGYSVSREKKESFPLTVTSAQKNPTAFYLCASRFDSYSNQPQHFGDGTRLSIL.

This clone turned up a few times. This chain links TRBV11-2 with TRBJ2-1; TRBD2 agrees at 9 bases. The germline CDR1 and CDR2 sequences are SGHAT and FQNNGV. V lost 6 bases to trimming and J lost 5 bases; unmatched junction nucleotides: 8. The CDR3 extends over 15 amino acids. The CDR3 DNA is TGTGCCAGCAGACCGATAGCGGGAGATCACAATGAGCAGTTCTTC. It specifies CASRPIAGDHNEQFF.

The rearrangement uses TRBV4-2 and TRBJ2-1; D remains ambiguous. Germline CDR1 and CDR2: LGHNA and YNFKEQ. The CDR3 has 14 amino acids. V lost 0 bases to trimming and J lost 4 bases, with 7 bases between them. Here the CDR3 reads CASSQEQSYNEQFF. The DNA for the CDR3 is TGTGCCAGCAGCCAAGAACAGTCTTACAATGAGCAGTTCTTC.

This clone was seen a few times. The J gene is TRBJ2-5, the V gene TRBV7-2, with D unresolved. There are 13 residues in the CDR3. V lost 5 bases, J lost 5 bases, and 12 bases lay in between. CDR1 SGHTA and CDR2 FQGNSA come from the germline V gene. In DNA, the CDR3 is TGTGCCAGCAGCCCTATCGGGTTGGAGACCCAGTACTTC. Its protein product is CASSPIGLETQYF.

This clone was observed a few times. V is TRBV14 and J is TRBJ1-1; TRBD1 matches at 7 bases. The CDR3 is made up of 14 amino acids. V lost 4 bases, J lost 0 bases, and 2 bases stayed unmatched. In germline, CDR1 is SGHDN, CDR2 FVKESK. CDR3 DNA sequence: TGTGCCAGCAGCCCACAGGGGATGAACACTGAAGCTTTCTTT. Translation gives CASSPQGMNTEAFF.

In this sample, this clone turned up a few times. This sample includes further DNA sequences coding for the same CDR3. The chain links TRBV18 to TRBJ1-1, with 10 bases lining up with TRBD1. The V gene's germline CDR1 is KGHSH and CDR2 LQKENI. Germline trimming cut 2 bases from V and 8 bases from J; bases unmatched to any gene: 2. CDR3 length: 13 amino acids. CDR3 sequence reads: CASSPRDRGEAFF. DNA for the CDR3: TGTGCCAGCTCACCAAGGGACAGGGGAGAAGCTTTCTTT.

The V and J genes are TRBV18 and TRBJ1-1, with D possibly matching TRBD1 (5 bases). Trimming pared 4 bases from V and 5 bases from J, leaving 17 bases between. The CDR3 consists of 15 residues. The germline V gene encodes CDR1 KGHSH and CDR2 LQKENI. The CDR3 spells CASSREGQGWTEAFF. CDR3 sequence (DNA): TGTGCCAGCTCACGAGAAGGGCAGGGTTGGACTGAAGCTTTCTTT.

CDR3 protein: CASTPKTRVGADTQYF. The CDR3 coding sequence is TGTGCCAGCACCCCTAAGACTAGGGTCGGCGCAGATACGCAGTATTTT. V usage is TRBV7-2 and J usage is TRBJ2-3, with D tentatively TRBD2 (6 bases). The CDR3 runs 16 residues. Trimming left V 7 bases short and J 4 bases short, with 21 bases between. Germline V gene data show CDR1 as SGHTA and CDR2 as FQGNSA. Complete variable domain (other parts from reference TRBV7-2 and TRBJ2-3): GAGVSQSPSNKVTEKGKDVELRCDPISGHTALYWYRQSLGQGLEFLIYFQGNSAPDKSGLPSDRFSAERTGGSVSTLTIQRTQQEDSAVYLCASTPKTRVGADTQYFGPGTRLTVL.

This clone has only a few counts. The chain is built from TRBV4-3 and TRBJ2-3; 9 nucleotides agree with TRBD2. The CDR3 runs 17 residues. With 4 bases clipped from V and 0 bases from J, the junction kept 8 bases outside the gene matches. Germline V gives CDR1 LGHNA, CDR2 YSLEER. This CDR3 is CASSRRPSGASTDTQYF. The CDR3 DNA sequence: TGCGCCAGCAGCCGCCGGCCTAGCGGGGCTAGCACAGATACGCAGTATTTT.

This clone has only a few counts. This chain links TRBV7-9 with TRBJ2-1; 12 nucleotides align to TRBD2. Germline CDR1 and CDR2: SEHNR and FQNEAQ (reference sequence). This CDR3 has 15 amino acids. V shed 5 bases and J 8 bases; nucleotides not matched to a gene: 7. In DNA, the CDR3 is TGTGCCAGCAGCCGTGCTAGCGGGAGGGGGTATGAGCAGTTCTTC. Encoded protein: CASSRASGRGYEQFF.

This clone turned up a few times. The chain uses TRBV30 and TRBJ1-1; a possible D gene is TRBD1 (5 bases). The CDR3 has 14 residues. The germline V gene has CDR1 GTSNPN and CDR2 SVGIG (reference sequence). Trimming shortened V by 4 bases and J by 0 bases, and 12 bases separated the two germline ends. The CDR3 coding sequence is TGTGCCTGGACCGGGGACTTCGTGAACACTGAAGCTTTCTTT. This gives the protein CAWTGDFVNTEAFF.

The chain carries TRBV30 and TRBJ2-2, with 8 bases lining up with TRBD2. V lost 2 bases and J lost 0; bases outside the gene matches: 8. The CDR3 runs 17 residues. The germline V gene has CDR1 GTSNPN and CDR2 SVGIG (reference sequence). The CDR3 bases are TGTGCCTGGAGTAGGGTTAGCGGGACCTCGAACACCGGGGAGCTGTTTTTT. Translating gives CAWSRVSGTSNTGELFF.

This clone turned up a few times. CDR3: CASSATVTGTEAFF. In DNA form, the CDR3 reads TGTGCCAGCAGCGCTACGGTAACGGGAACTGAAGCTTTCTTT. The chain links TRBV9 to TRBJ1-1; no definite D call. Germline CDR1 SGDLS, CDR2 YYNGEE. This CDR3 comprises 14 residues. Trimming removed 3 bases from V and 5 bases from J, with 14 bases in between.

This clone was seen a few times. The chain recombines TRBV19 with TRBJ2-1; 11 positions match TRBD1. V shed 4 bases, J shed 1 base, and the junction held 3 bases outside the gene matches. The V gene's germline CDR1 is LNHDA and CDR2 SQIVND (reference sequence). The CDR3 length is 16 residues. The DNA for the CDR3 is TGTGCCAGTAGTACACGGGACAGGGGGTCCTACAATGAGCAGTTCTTC. Translating it yields CASSTRDRGSYNEQFF.

The gene calls are TRBV28 and TRBJ2-7, with D possibly TRBD1 on 5 matching bases. V lost 2 bases to trimming and J lost 2 bases, with 7 bases between them. CDR1 and CDR2 from the germline V gene are MDHEN and SYDVKM. The CDR3 has 13 amino acids. The CDR3 DNA follows: TGTGCCAGCAGTTTAGGGGCCCCCTACGAGCAGTACTTC. This translates into CASSLGAPYEQYF. The complete variable domain, with remaining parts taken from reference TRBV28 and TRBJ2-7, reads DVKVTQSSRYLVKRTGEKVFLECVQDMDHENMFWYRQDPGLGLRLIYFSYDVKMKEKGDIPEGYSVSREKKERFSLILESASTNQTSMYLCASSLGAPYEQYFGPGTRLTVT.

There are a few counts of this clone. The chain carries TRBV7-9 and TRBJ2-1; 8 bases are a match to TRBD2. The germline V gene has CDR1 SEHNR and CDR2 FQNEAQ (reference sequence). The CDR3 runs to 15 residues. After removal of 6 bases from V and 2 bases from J, the junction contained 6 bases not matched to a gene. The CDR3 DNA reads as TGTGCCAGCAGACACCTAGCGGGTACCTACAATGAGCAGTTCTTC. This encodes CASRHLAGTYNEQFF.